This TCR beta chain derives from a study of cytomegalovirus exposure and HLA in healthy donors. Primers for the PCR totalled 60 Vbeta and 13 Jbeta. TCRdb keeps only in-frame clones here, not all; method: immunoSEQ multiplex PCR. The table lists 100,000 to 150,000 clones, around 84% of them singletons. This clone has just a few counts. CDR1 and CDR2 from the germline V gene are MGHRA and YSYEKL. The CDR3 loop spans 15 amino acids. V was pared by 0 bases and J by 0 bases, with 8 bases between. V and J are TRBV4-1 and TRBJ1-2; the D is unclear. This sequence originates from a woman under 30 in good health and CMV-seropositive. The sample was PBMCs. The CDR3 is CASSQEAGTNYGYTF. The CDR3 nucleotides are TGCGCCAGCAGCCAAGAAGCGGGAACTAACTATGGCTACACCTTC.